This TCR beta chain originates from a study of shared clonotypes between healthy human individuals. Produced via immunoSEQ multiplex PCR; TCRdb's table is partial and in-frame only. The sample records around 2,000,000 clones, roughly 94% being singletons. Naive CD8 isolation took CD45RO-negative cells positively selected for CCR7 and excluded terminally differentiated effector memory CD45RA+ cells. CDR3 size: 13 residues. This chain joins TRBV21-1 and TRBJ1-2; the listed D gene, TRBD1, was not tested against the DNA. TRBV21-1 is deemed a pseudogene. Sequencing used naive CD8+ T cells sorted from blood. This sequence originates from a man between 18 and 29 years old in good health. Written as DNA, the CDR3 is TGTGCCAGCAGCGCGGACAGAAACTATGGCTACACCTTC. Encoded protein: CASSADRNYGYTF.